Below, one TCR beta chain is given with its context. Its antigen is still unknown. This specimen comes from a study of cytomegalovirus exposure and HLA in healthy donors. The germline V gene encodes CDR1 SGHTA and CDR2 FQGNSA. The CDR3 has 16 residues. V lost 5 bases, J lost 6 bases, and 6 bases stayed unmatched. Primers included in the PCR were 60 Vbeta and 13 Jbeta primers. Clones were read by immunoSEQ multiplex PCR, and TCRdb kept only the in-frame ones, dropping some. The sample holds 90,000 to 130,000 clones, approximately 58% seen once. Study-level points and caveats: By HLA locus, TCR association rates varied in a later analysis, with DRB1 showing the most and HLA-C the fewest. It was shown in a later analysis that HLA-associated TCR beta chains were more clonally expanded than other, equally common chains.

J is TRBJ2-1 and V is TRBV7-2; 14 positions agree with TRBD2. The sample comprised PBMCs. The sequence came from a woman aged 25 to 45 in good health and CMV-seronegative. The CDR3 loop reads CASSPGLAGGTNEQFF. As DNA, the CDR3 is TGTGCCAGCAGCCCAGGACTAGCGGGAGGAACCAATGAGCAGTTCTTC.